These 25 T cell receptor beta chains share one sample of origin, sequenced in a study of T-cell reconstitution after alpha-beta-depleted transplantation in children. Unique molecular identifiers were built into the TCRbeta library. TCRdb recomputed calls from the PCR reads with MiXCR, one row per CDR3 protein. This sample carries about 540,000 distinct CDR3 sequences, about a sixth of them seen once, and the ten largest clones take 2.5% to 3.5%. The input for sequencing was PBMCs from the stem cell graft donor, taken from the stem cell graft. The receptors were sampled from a human donor who donated a stem cell graft to a child with acute lymphoblastic leukemia.

This clonotype turned up a few times. The chain uses TRBV4-1 and TRBJ1-2, with 7 bases matching TRBD1. V lost 1 base and J lost 4; bases outside the gene matches: 9. In germline, CDR1 is MGHRA, CDR2 YSYEKL. The CDR3 sequence is 16 residues long. The CDR3, as DNA: TGCGCCAGCAGCCAAGTTGTAGTGGCAGGGGGCTATGGCTACACCTTC. The encoded protein is CASSQVVVAGGYGYTF.

The J gene is TRBJ2-5, the V gene TRBV24-1, with TRBD1 matching 9 bases. Trimming cost V 4 bases and J 6 bases; bases outside gene matches: 8. CDR1 is KGHDR and CDR2 is SFDVKD in the germline V gene. The CDR3 loop spans 15 amino acids. The CDR3 region has the DNA TGTGCCACCAGTGAGACAACAGGGGGCCTGCAGACCCAGTACTTC. It is translated as CATSETTGGLQTQYF.

The chain recombines TRBV11-2 with TRBJ2-2; D is possibly TRBD1 (5 bases). The V and J ends lost 0 bases and 6 bases respectively, with 11 bases between them. Germline V gene sequence: CDR1 SGHAT, CDR2 FQNNGV. The CDR3 runs to 15 residues. This chain's CDR3 is CASSLDVRAAGELFF. CDR3 in DNA: TGTGCCAGCAGCTTAGACGTCAGGGCTGCCGGGGAGCTGTTTTTT.

This clonotype has a count of ten or more. The V call is TRBV5-1, the J call TRBJ2-1, with no clear D. CDR1 is SGHRS and CDR2 is YFSETQ in the germline V gene. V lost 0 bases, J lost 8 bases, and 12 bases lay in between. This CDR3 region has 14 residues. CDR3 protein: CASSLVASPDEQFF. DNA for the CDR3: TGCGCCAGCAGCTTGGTGGCTAGTCCGGATGAGCAGTTCTTC.

This clonotype was counted a few times. This chain links TRBV10-2 with TRBJ2-5; 7 bases match TRBD1. The J segment lost 5 bases and the V segment lost 6 bases, leaving 6 bases of the junction unmatched. Germline CDR1 is WSHSY and CDR2 is SAAADI. CDR3 size: 13 residues. CDR3 amino acids: CASRETGKETQYF. In DNA form, the CDR3 reads TGCGCCAGCAGGGAGACAGGGAAGGAGACCCAGTACTTC.

This rearrangement joins TRBV5-1 to TRBJ2-7; D not resolved. Germline V gene data show CDR1 as SGHRS and CDR2 as YFSETQ. The V end was cut by 0 bases, the J end by 3 bases, with 10 bases between. CDR3 length: 14 residues. The CDR3 is CASSLEGSRYEQYF. CDR3 bases: TGCGCCAGCAGCTTGGAAGGGTCCCGCTACGAGCAGTACTTC.

This clonotype was detected a few times. The CDR3 region is CASSLTGGLAGVGQFF. CDR3 DNA: TGTGCCAGCAGCTTAACGGGGGGACTAGCGGGAGTCGGGCAGTTCTTC. The chain has TRBV7-3 and TRBJ2-1, with 14 positions matching TRBD2. CDR3 length equals 16 residues. V lost 0 bases, J lost 12 bases, and 7 bases stayed unmatched. The germline V gene encodes CDR1 SGHTA and CDR2 FQGTGA.

V gene TRBV2 combines with J gene TRBJ2-4, with a weak D call TRBD2 (5 bases). The germline V gene has CDR1 SNHLY and CDR2 FYNNEI. The V gene lost 6 bases and the J gene lost 0 bases, with 12 bases spanning the gap. This CDR3 is built from 15 residues. This chain's CDR3 is CASRREEGAKNIQYF. In DNA, the CDR3 is TGTGCCAGCAGGAGGGAAGAGGGAGCCAAAAACATTCAGTACTTC.

The chain has TRBV2 and TRBJ2-5; D not certain. Germline CDR1 is SNHLY and CDR2 is FYNNEI. CDR3 length: 12 amino acids. The V end lost 8 bases, the J end lost 8 bases, and 15 bases lay between the germline ends. The CDR3 sequence is CASGPRTATQYF. CDR3 DNA sequence: TGTGCCAGCGGCCCGAGGACGGCTACCCAGTACTTC.

This clonotype came up many times. The rearrangement links TRBV5-1 to TRBJ2-3; 12 positions agree with TRBD2. The J segment lost 3 bases and the V segment lost 0 bases, leaving 2 bases of the junction unmatched. Germline V gives CDR1 SGHRS, CDR2 YFSETQ. The CDR3 is 16 amino acids. CDR3 loop: CASSLVLAGGTDTQYF. For the CDR3, the DNA is TGCGCCAGCAGCTTGGTACTAGCGGGAGGTACAGATACGCAGTATTTT.

The chain has TRBV5-1 and TRBJ2-6; 7 nucleotides match TRBD2. The germline V gene encodes CDR1 SGHRS and CDR2 YFSETQ. The CDR3 runs 17 residues. J was trimmed by 0 bases and V by 3 bases; bases with no gene match: 6. The CDR3 region is CASSWEGRTSGANVLTF. The CDR3 DNA is TGCGCCAGCAGCTGGGAGGGACGGACCTCTGGGGCCAACGTCCTGACTTTC.

Only a few counts were recorded for this clonotype. The chain employs TRBV12-3 or TRBV12-4 and TRBJ2-3; D is uncertain. The CDR3 sequence is 15 residues long. V lost 5 bases to trimming and J lost 2 bases, with 14 bases between them. The CDR3 protein is CASSPDMFNTDTQYF. CDR3 nucleotides: TGTGCCAGCAGTCCTGACATGTTCAACACAGATACGCAGTATTTT.

The chain joins TRBV12-5 to TRBJ2-7, with TRBD1 as a possible D gene (5 bases). Germline assignment: CDR1 LGHNT and CDR2 FRNRAP. The CDR3 loop spans 13 amino acids. The V gene lost 5 bases and the J gene lost 0 bases, with 8 bases spanning the gap. CDR3 region: CASGGQGSYEQYF. The CDR3 DNA is TGTGCTAGTGGTGGTCAGGGCTCCTACGAGCAGTACTTC.

This rearrangement joins TRBV7-6 to TRBJ2-2, with 14 bases aligning to TRBD2. Per the germline V gene, CDR1 is SGHVS and CDR2 is FNYEAQ. This CDR3 has 16 residues. Losses at the gene ends were 1 base for V and 5 bases for J; bases not matched to a gene: 0. The CDR3 loop reads CASSLGTSGRTGELFF. CDR3 bases: TGTGCCAGCAGCTTAGGGACTAGCGGGAGGACCGGGGAGCTGTTTTTT.

This clonotype occurred a few times. The chain links TRBV29-1 to TRBJ2-2; TRBD1 agrees at 7 bases. Germline values: CDR1 SQVTM, CDR2 ANQGSEA. This CDR3 is 13 amino acids long. Unmatched junction bases numbered 6, after V lost 8 bases and J lost 3 bases. CDR3 in amino acids: CSLRQGDTGELFF. Here the CDR3 DNA reads TGCAGCTTACGACAGGGCGACACCGGGGAGCTGTTTTTT.

In its sample, this clonotype was seen a few times. The chain uses TRBV28 and TRBJ2-1; 9 nucleotides line up with TRBD2. Trimming took 6 bases from V and 3 from J; bases not matched to a gene: 9. The CDR3 has 16 amino acids. Germline V lookup: CDR1 MDHEN, CDR2 SYDVKM. The CDR3 DNA reads TGTGCCAGCAGGCCGGAAATAGCGGGAGACTACAATGAGCAGTTCTTC. This codes for CASRPEIAGDYNEQFF.

This clonotype showed up just a few times. This chain's CDR3 is CASSQIGQGRNEQFF. CDR3 nucleotides: TGTGCCAGCAGTCAGATTGGACAGGGTCGAAATGAGCAGTTCTTC. The chain links TRBV5-5 to TRBJ2-1; 8 nucleotides line up with TRBD1. Trimming at V came to 5 bases and at J to 7 bases, leaving 11 bases not matched to a gene. Per germline, CDR1 SGHKS and CDR2 YYEKEE (reference sequence). CDR3 length: 15 amino acids.

The sample holds many counts of this clonotype. One end of the junction varies from germline; a read error may be responsible. The V call is TRBV5-1, the J call TRBJ2-5; no reliable D call. The CDR3 spans 12 residues. Germline V gene lookup returns CDR1 SGHRS and CDR2 YFSETQ. CDR3 amino acids: CASSLLGETQYF. CDR3 DNA sequence: TGTGCCAGCAGCTTGCTTGGGGAGACCCAGTACTTC.

V usage is TRBV4-1 and J usage is TRBJ1-2, with 11 bases aligning to TRBD1. The trim removed 1 base at V and 5 bases at J, leaving 3 bases unmatched. Germline V gene sequence: CDR1 MGHRA, CDR2 YSYEKL. The CDR3 is 15 amino acids. In nucleotides, the CDR3 is TGCGCCAGCAGCCAAGGAGGGGACAGGGGGTATGGCTACACCTTC. Protein product: CASSQGGDRGYGYTF.

This clonotype came up a few times. CDR3 nucleotides: TGCGCCAGCAGCTTGGATGATTTCAATCAGCCCCAGCATTTT. This gives the protein CASSLDDFNQPQHF. This chain joins TRBV5-1 and TRBJ1-5; unclear D gene. The CDR3 is made up of 14 amino acids. CDR1 is SGHRS and CDR2 is YFSETQ in the germline V gene. V dropped 0 bases and J dropped 3 bases, with 7 bases sitting between them.

The V gene is TRBV29-1, the J gene TRBJ2-1; D gene unclear. The CDR3 covers 13 residues. Germline V lookup: CDR1 SQVTM, CDR2 ANQGSEA. Trimming took off 5 bases at V and 10 bases at J, with 18 bases between the two ends. The DNA for the CDR3 is TGCAGCGTTTCGAAGGGCCAGGTTGGCGAGCAGTTCTTC. It yields the protein CSVSKGQVGEQFF.

The chain recombines TRBV29-1 with TRBJ2-7; either TRBD1 or TRBD2 may fit D (6 bases each). The CDR3 length is 13 residues. Germline CDR1 is SQVTM and CDR2 is ANQGSEA. V lost 5 bases and J lost 1, with 12 bases in between. The CDR3 is CSVRRGVSYEQYF. As DNA, the CDR3 is TGCAGCGTTCGTAGGGGGGTTTCCTACGAGCAGTACTTC.

The sample holds a few counts of this clonotype. The rearrangement joins TRBV27 to TRBJ2-7; D not resolved. CDR1 is MNHEY and CDR2 is SMNVEV in the germline V gene (reference sequence). This CDR3 has 15 residues. V was shortened by 0 bases and J by 6 bases, with 15 bases between the two germline ends. The CDR3 loop reads CASSLSEKGLGEQYF. The CDR3 DNA follows: TGTGCCAGCAGTTTATCGGAGAAAGGGTTGGGCGAGCAGTACTTC.

This clonotype has ten or more counts. CDR3 nucleotide sequence: TGCGCCAGCAGCTTGGTTCCGACAGGGGCACCTAATGAAAAACTGTTTTTT. Protein product: CASSLVPTGAPNEKLFF. The V gene is TRBV5-1, the J gene TRBJ1-4, with TRBD1 matching 8 bases. Germline values: CDR1 SGHRS, CDR2 YFSETQ. The CDR3 consists of 17 residues. The V segment lost 0 bases and the J segment 3 bases; nucleotides outside the gene matches: 7.

This chain links TRBV20-1 with TRBJ2-5; D gene uncertain. This CDR3 has 14 amino acids. CDR1 DFQATT and CDR2 SNEGSKA come from the germline V gene (reference sequence). V was cut by 6 bases and J by 5 bases, with 19 bases left in between. The CDR3 reads CSALPGSAGETQYF. DNA for the CDR3: TGCAGTGCCCTACCGGGCAGCGCCGGGGAGACCCAGTACTTC.